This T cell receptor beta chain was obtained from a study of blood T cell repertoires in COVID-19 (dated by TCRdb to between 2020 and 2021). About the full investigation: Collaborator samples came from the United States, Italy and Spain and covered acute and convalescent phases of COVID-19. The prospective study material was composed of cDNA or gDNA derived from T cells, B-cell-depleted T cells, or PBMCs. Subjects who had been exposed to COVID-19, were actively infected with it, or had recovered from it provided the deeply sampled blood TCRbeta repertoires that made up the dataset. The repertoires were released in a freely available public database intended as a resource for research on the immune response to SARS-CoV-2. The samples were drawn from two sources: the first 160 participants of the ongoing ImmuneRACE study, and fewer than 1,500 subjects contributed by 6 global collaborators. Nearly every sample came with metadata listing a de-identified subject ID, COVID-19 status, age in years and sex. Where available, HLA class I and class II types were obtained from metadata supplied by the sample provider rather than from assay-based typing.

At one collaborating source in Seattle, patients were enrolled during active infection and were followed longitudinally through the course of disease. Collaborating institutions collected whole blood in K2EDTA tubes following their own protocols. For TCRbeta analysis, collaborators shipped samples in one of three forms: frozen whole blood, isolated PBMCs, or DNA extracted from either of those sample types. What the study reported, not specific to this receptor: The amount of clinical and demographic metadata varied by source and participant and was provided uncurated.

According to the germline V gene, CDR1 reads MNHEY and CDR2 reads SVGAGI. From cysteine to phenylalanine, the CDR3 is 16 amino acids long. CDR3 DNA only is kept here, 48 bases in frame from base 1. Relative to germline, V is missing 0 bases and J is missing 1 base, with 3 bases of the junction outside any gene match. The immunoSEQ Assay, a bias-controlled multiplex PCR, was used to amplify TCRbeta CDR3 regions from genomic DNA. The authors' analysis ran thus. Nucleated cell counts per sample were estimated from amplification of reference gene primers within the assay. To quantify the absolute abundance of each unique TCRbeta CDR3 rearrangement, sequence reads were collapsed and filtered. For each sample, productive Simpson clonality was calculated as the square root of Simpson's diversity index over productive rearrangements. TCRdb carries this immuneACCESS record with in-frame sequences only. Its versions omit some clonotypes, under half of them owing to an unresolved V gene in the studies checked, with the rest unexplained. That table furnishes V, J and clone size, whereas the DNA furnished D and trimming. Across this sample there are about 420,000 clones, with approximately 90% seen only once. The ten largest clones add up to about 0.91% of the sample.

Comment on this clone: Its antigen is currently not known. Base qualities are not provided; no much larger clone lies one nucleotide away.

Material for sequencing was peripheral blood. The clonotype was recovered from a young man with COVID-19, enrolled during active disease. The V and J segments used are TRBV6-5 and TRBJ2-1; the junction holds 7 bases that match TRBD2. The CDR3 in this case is CASSYSTSESYNEQFF. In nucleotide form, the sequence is TGTGCCAGCAGTTACTCAACTAGCGAATCCTACAATGAGCAGTTCTTC.